This TCR beta chain was documented in a study of T cells after yellow fever vaccination. Study-level results: Repertoires obtained by FACS sorting could include abundant clonotypes that entered as contaminants from the bulk population. Overlap between CD4 and CD8 compartments was detected for a small share of clonotypes. The secondary response showed a weaker magnitude and a faster peak, day 5 versus 15.

Conversion of TCR transcripts into cDNA relied on 5'RACE template switching, which added a universal primer site and UMIs. TCRdb fed the 5' RACE reads into MiXCR, producing one record per CDR3 protein. The table records some 260,000 distinct CDR3 sequences, roughly 4.8% of them present only once. In this sample, this clonotype turned up a few times. Its antigen remains unidentified. Deletions cut 0 bases from V and 4 bases from J, with 10 bases between. This CDR3 spans 14 amino acids. Germline V CDR1 and CDR2: SGDLS, YYNGEE. Specimen: CD4+ T cells sorted from PBMCs, collected on the day of the yellow fever booster vaccination. The chain uses TRBV9 and TRBJ2-5, with D perhaps TRBD2 (5 bases). The sequence came from a man between 18 and 29 years old who received the YFV17D yellow fever vaccine. The CDR3 reads CASSVARAGETQYF. The CDR3 coding sequence is TGTGCCAGCAGCGTAGCTCGGGCGGGAGAGACCCAGTACTTC.